Following are 17 T cell receptor beta chains from one sample sequenced in a study of cytomegalovirus exposure and HLA in healthy donors. The primer mix had 60 Vbeta and 13 Jbeta primers. Libraries were prepared by immunoSEQ multiplex PCR; TCRdb keeps only in-frame clonotypes and omits some of them. The sample lists fewer than 250,000 clones, about 74% occurring once. The specimen was PBMCs. These receptors came from a woman in her twenties or thirties in good health and CMV-seronegative.

This chain links TRBV19 with TRBJ1-4; 7 bases agree with TRBD1. The CDR3 covers 15 residues. Trimming cost V 4 bases and J 0 bases; bases outside gene matches: 2. Germline loops: CDR1 LNHDA, CDR2 SQIVND (reference sequence). The CDR3 coding sequence is TGTGCCAGTAGTAAGGGGGCAGCAACTAATGAAAAACTGTTTTTT. It translates to CASSKGAATNEKLFF. The full variable domain, its missing parts supplied by reference TRBV19 and TRBJ1-4, is DGGITQSPKYLFRKEGQNVTLSCEQNLNHDAMYWYRQDPGQGLRLIYYSQIVNDFQKGDIAEGYSVSREKKESFPLTVTSAQKNPTAFYLCASSKGAATNEKLFFGSGTQLSVL.

The V call is TRBV7-9, the J call TRBJ2-3, with D perhaps TRBD1 (6 bases). Trimming took 5 bases from V and 3 from J, leaving 18 bases between them. This CDR3 has 16 residues. CDR1 is SEHNR, CDR2 FQNEAQ, per germline (reference sequence). CDR3 in amino acids: CASSTDGFRGTDTQYF. CDR3 bases: TGTGCCAGCAGCACCGACGGTTTCAGGGGTACAGATACGCAGTATTTT.

The chain employs TRBV5-5 and TRBJ2-7, with 12 nucleotides matching TRBD1. Germline CDR1 is SGHKS and CDR2 is YYEKEE (reference sequence). V dropped 3 bases and J dropped 4; count of bases not matched to a gene: 2. The CDR3 contains 14 residues. For the CDR3, the DNA is TGTGCCAGCAGCTGGGGACAGGGGGCATACGAGCAGTACTTC. It translates to CASSWGQGAYEQYF.

This chain links TRBV28 with TRBJ2-5; 9 positions match TRBD1. Near its end, the DNA agrees better with TRBJ2-7, so the J call may be wrong. This CDR3 comprises 14 residues. Germline lookup yields CDR1 MDHEN and CDR2 SYDVKM. The CDR3 DNA is TGTGCCAGCAGTTTATGGGGACAGGGTAACGAGCAGTACTTC. Its protein is CASSLWGQGNEQYF.

To note about this clone: One end of the junction varies from germline; a read error may be responsible. V usage is TRBV2 and J usage is TRBJ1-2, with D unresolved. CDR3 length: 17 residues. Germline CDR1 reads SNHLY; CDR2 reads FYNNEI. In DNA, the CDR3 is TGTGTCAGCAGTTCCCTCCGACCGGGCCTGGCGGGTGATGGCTACACCTTC. Its protein is CVSSSLRPGLAGDGYTF.

The chain recombines TRBV5-1 with TRBJ1-2; D possibly corresponds to TRBD1 (5 bases). Germline CDR1 SGHRS, CDR2 YFSETQ. CDR3 length equals 17 residues. Trimming left V 2 bases short and J 0 bases short, with 17 bases between. CDR3 protein: CASSLGLGTGANYGYTF. CDR3 sequence (DNA): TGCGCCAGCAGCTTAGGACTGGGGACGGGAGCTAACTATGGCTACACCTTC.

This rearrangement joins TRBV10-1 to TRBJ2-3; weak D call: TRBD2 (6 bases). The CDR3 is made up of 14 amino acids. Deletions cut 6 bases from V and 0 bases from J, with 10 bases between. Germline-derived CDR1 and CDR2 are WNHNN and SYGVQD (reference sequence). CDR3 DNA sequence: TGCGCCAGCAGCGCGGGGCTAAGCACAGATACGCAGTATTTT. Its translation is CASSAGLSTDTQYF.

The chain recombines TRBV6-5 with TRBJ2-6; a weak D match, TRBD1 (6 bases). V lost 0 bases, J lost 2 bases, and 8 bases lay in between. Per germline, CDR1 MNHEY and CDR2 SVGAGI. This CDR3 region has 16 residues. Here the CDR3 DNA reads TGTGCCAGCAGTTACTCACGACAGGCTGGGGCCAACGTCCTGACTTTC. Translating it yields CASSYSRQAGANVLTF.

The CDR3 is CASSPTLGGAGETQYF. The CDR3 region has the DNA TGTGCCAGCAGCCCAACCTTAGGGGGGGCCGGGGAGACCCAGTACTTC. The V call is TRBV7-9, the J call TRBJ2-5, with D maybe TRBD2 (7 bases). With 5 bases removed from V and 5 bases from J, the gap between germline ends came to 21 bases. This CDR3 is built from 16 residues. Germline assignment: CDR1 SEHNR and CDR2 FQNEAQ (reference sequence).

CDR3 in amino acids: CATSPGGSSLRGGTGELFF. In nucleotides, the CDR3 is TGTGCCACCAGCCCCGGCGGCAGCAGCTTGAGAGGAGGAACCGGGGAGCTGTTTTTT. The rearrangement uses TRBV15 and TRBJ2-2; the D gene is possibly TRBD2 (5 bases). V lost 5 bases to trimming and J lost 5 bases, with 27 bases between them. CDR3 length: 19 amino acids. Germline values: CDR1 LNHNV, CDR2 YYDKDF (reference sequence).

The CDR3 reads CASSAGQGPNYGYTF. The CDR3 DNA sequence: TGTGCCAGCAGCGCCGGACAGGGTCCTAACTATGGCTACACCTTC. The rearrangement uses TRBV2 and TRBJ1-2, with TRBD1 matching 8 bases. The CDR3 has 15 residues. V lost 6 bases, J lost 0 bases, and 6 bases stayed unmatched. The germline V gene encodes CDR1 SNHLY and CDR2 FYNNEI.

The CDR3 loop is CSVVGKAGGNYNEQFF. The DNA of the CDR3 is TGCAGCGTTGTGGGGAAAGCGGGGGGGAACTACAATGAGCAGTTCTTC. V gene TRBV29-1 combines with J gene TRBJ2-1; 10 bases map to TRBD2. This CDR3 contains 16 residues. With V trimmed by 4 bases and J by 3 bases, 9 bases remained unmatched. Germline V gene lookup returns CDR1 SQVTM and CDR2 ANQGSEA.

The CDR3 protein is CASSALAGGPYEQYF. As DNA, the CDR3 is TGCGCCAGCAGTGCGCTAGCGGGAGGGCCCTACGAGCAGTACTTC. V usage is TRBV10-2 and J usage is TRBJ2-5; 12 nucleotides match TRBD2. The J call may be incorrect, as the DNA end agrees better with TRBJ2-7. CDR3 length equals 15 residues. Germline CDR1 is WSHSY and CDR2 is SAAADI.

The gene calls are TRBV7-9 and TRBJ1-2; 7 positions match TRBD1. The CDR3 sequence is 14 residues long. Germline assignment: CDR1 SEHNR and CDR2 FQNEAQ (reference sequence). Trimming cost V 5 bases and J 6 bases; bases outside gene matches: 9. As DNA, the CDR3 is TGTGCCAGCAGCCAGATATCAGGGGGAGATGGCTACACCTTC. As protein: CASSQISGGDGYTF. Supplemented by reference TRBV7-9 and TRBJ1-2, the full variable domain reads DTGVSQNPRHKITKRGQNVTFRCDPISEHNRLYWYRQTLGQGPEFLTYFQNEAQLEKSRLLSDRFSAERPKGSFSTLEIQRTEQGDSAMYLCASSQISGGDGYTFGSGTRLTVV.

V usage is TRBV30 and J usage is TRBJ1-1; TRBD1 agrees at 7 bases. The junction had 5 bases not matched to a gene; V was cut back by 0 bases and J by 4 bases. The CDR3 has 14 amino acids. The germline V gene has CDR1 GTSNPN and CDR2 SVGIG (reference sequence). The CDR3 nucleotides are TGTGCCTGGAGTGTACAGAAGGGGGCCACTGAAGCTTTCTTT. Encoded protein: CAWSVQKGATEAFF.

The chain links TRBV9 to TRBJ2-1; D possibly corresponds to TRBD2 (6 bases). This CDR3 spans 15 amino acids. The V end lost 4 bases, the J end lost 5 bases, and 16 bases lay between the germline ends. The germline CDR1 and CDR2 sequences are SGDLS and YYNGEE. CDR3 DNA: TGTGCCAGCAGCCAAGGCGGGACGGGGCACAATGAGCAGTTCTTC. Translation gives CASSQGGTGHNEQFF.

The chain recombines TRBV7-9 with TRBJ1-1, with 7 positions matching TRBD1. Germline assignment: CDR1 SEHNR and CDR2 FQNEAQ (reference sequence). The length of the CDR3 is 18 residues. Trimming took 3 bases from V and 0 from J; bases not matched to a gene: 13. The CDR3 DNA sequence: TGTGCCAGCAGCTTCCCAACAGGGGATAAGGGCATGAACACTGAAGCTTTCTTT. This translates into CASSFPTGDKGMNTEAFF.